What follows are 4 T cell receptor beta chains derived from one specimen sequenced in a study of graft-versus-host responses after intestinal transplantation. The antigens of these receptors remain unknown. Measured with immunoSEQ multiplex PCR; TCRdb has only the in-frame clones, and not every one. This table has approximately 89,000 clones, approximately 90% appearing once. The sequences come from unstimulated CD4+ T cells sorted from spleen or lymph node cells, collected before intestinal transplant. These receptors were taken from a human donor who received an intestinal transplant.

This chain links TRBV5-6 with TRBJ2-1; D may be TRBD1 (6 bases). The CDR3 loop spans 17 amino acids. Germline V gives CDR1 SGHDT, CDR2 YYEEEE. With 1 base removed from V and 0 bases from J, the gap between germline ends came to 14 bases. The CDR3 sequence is CASSLLAGASSYNEQFF. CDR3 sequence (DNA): TGTGCCAGCAGCTTGTTGGCAGGGGCGAGCTCCTACAATGAGCAGTTCTTC. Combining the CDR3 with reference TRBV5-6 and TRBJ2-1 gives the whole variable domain DAGVTQSPTHLIKTRGQQVTLRCSPKSGHDTVSWYQQALGQGPQFIFQYYEEEERQRGNFPDRFSGHQFPNYSSELNVNALLLGDSALYLCASSLLAGASSYNEQFFGPGTRLTVL.

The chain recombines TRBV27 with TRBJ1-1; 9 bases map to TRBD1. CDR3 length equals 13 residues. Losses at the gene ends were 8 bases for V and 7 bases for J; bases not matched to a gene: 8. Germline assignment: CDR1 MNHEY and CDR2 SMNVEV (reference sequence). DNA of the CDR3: TGTGCCAGCTCGAAATCGGGACAGGGTGAAGCTTTCTTT. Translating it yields CASSKSGQGEAFF.

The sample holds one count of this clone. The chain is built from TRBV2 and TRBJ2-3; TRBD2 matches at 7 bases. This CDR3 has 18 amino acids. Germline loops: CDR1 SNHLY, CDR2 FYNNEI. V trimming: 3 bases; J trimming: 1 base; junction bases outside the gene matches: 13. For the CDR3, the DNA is TGTGCCAGCAGTGAGGGGGGGTGGGGCCAGCCCCGCACAGATACGCAGTATTTT. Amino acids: CASSEGGWGQPRTDTQYF.

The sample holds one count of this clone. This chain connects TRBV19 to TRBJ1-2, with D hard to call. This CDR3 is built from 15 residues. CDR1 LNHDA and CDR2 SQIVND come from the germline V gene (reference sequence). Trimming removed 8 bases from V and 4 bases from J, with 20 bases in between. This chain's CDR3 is CASCVGAGFTYGYTF. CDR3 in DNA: TGTGCCAGTTGTGTTGGTGCGGGGTTTACCTATGGCTACACCTTC.